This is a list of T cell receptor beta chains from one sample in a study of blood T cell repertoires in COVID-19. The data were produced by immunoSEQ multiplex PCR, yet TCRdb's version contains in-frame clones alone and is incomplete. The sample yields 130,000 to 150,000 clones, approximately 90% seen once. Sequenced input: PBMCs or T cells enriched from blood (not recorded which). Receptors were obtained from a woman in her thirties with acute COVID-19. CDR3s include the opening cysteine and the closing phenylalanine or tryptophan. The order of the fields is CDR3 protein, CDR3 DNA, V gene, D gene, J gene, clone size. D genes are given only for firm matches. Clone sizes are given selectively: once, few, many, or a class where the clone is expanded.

CDR3 protein: CATSRDDRASYEQYF
CDR3 DNA: TGTGCCACCAGCAGGGATGACAGGGCCAGTTACGAGCAGTACTTC
V gene: TRBV15
D gene: TRBD1
J gene: TRBJ2-7
clone size: NA

CDR3 protein: CSVIKVRGSYEQYF
CDR3 DNA: TGCAGCGTAATTAAGGTCAGGGGCTCCTACGAGCAGTACTTC
V gene: TRBV29-1
D gene: NA
J gene: TRBJ2-7
clone size: NA

CDR3 protein: CASSLTGSADTQYF
CDR3 DNA: TGTGCCAGCAGCTTGACCGGGAGCGCAGATACGCAGTATTTT
V gene: TRBV5-4
D gene: NA
J gene: TRBJ2-3
clone size: NA

CDR3 protein: CASSIWESLYEQYF
CDR3 DNA: TGTGCCAGCAGCATCTGGGAGTCTCTCTACGAGCAGTACTTC
V gene: TRBV7-8
D gene: NA
J gene: TRBJ2-7
clone size: NA

CDR3 protein: CASSVEPLGQLNTEAFF
CDR3 DNA: TGTGCCAGCAGCGTAGAGCCCTTGGGGCAGCTGAACACTGAAGCTTTCTTT
V gene: TRBV9
D gene: NA
J gene: TRBJ1-1
clone size: NA

CDR3 protein: CSVGQGADTGELFF
CDR3 DNA: TGCAGCGTCGGACAGGGGGCGGACACCGGGGAGCTGTTTTTT
V gene: TRBV29-1
D gene: TRBD1
J gene: TRBJ2-2
clone size: NA

CDR3 protein: CASSFQSNYGYTF
CDR3 DNA: TGTGCCAGCAGCTTTCAATCAAACTATGGCTACACCTTC
V gene: TRBV13
D gene: NA
J gene: TRBJ1-2
clone size: NA

CDR3 protein: CASSYSGTGSPDTQYF
CDR3 DNA: TGTGCCAGCAGTTACTCCGGGACAGGGAGCCCAGATACGCAGTATTTT
V gene: TRBV6-6
D gene: TRBD1
J gene: TRBJ2-3
clone size: NA

CDR3 protein: CSVERGINTEAFF
CDR3 DNA: TGCAGCGTTGAGCGGGGCATAAACACTGAAGCTTTCTTT
V gene: TRBV29-1
D gene: NA
J gene: TRBJ1-1
clone size: NA

CDR3 protein: CASSQDRGVQGQETQYF
CDR3 DNA: TGCGCCAGCAGCCAAGATCGGGGGGTACAGGGCCAAGAGACCCAGTACTTC
V gene: TRBV4-1
D gene: NA
J gene: TRBJ2-5
clone size: NA

CDR3 protein: CASSLVRWGDTEAFF
CDR3 DNA: TGTGCCAGCAGCTTAGTTCGGTGGGGCGACACTGAAGCTTTCTTT
V gene: TRBV11-1
D gene: NA
J gene: TRBJ1-1
clone size: NA

CDR3 protein: CASSSTLAGVGDTQYF
CDR3 DNA: TGTGCCAGCAGCTCCACTCTAGCGGGAGTTGGAGATACGCAGTATTTT
V gene: TRBV27
D gene: TRBD2
J gene: TRBJ2-3
clone size: NA

CDR3 protein: CASSWGQGGTEAFF
CDR3 DNA: TGTGCCAGCAGCTGGGGACAGGGAGGCACTGAAGCTTTCTTT
V gene: TRBV9
D gene: TRBD1
J gene: TRBJ1-1
clone size: once

CDR3 protein: CASSSRLAAVSSTDTQYF
CDR3 DNA: TGCGCCAGCAGCTCCCGTCTAGCGGCGGTCTCTAGCACAGATACGCAGTATTTT
V gene: TRBV5-1
D gene: TRBD2
J gene: TRBJ2-3
clone size: NA

CDR3 protein: CASSQGVTTGELFF
CDR3 DNA: TGTGCCAGCAGCCAGGGAGTTACCACCGGGGAGCTGTTTTTT
V gene: TRBV3-1/TRBV3-2
D gene: NA
J gene: TRBJ2-2
clone size: NA

CDR3 protein: CASGLAENEQFF
CDR3 DNA: TGTGCCAGCGGACTAGCGGAGAATGAGCAGTTCTTC
V gene: TRBV12-3/TRBV12-4
D gene: TRBD2
J gene: TRBJ2-1
clone size: NA

CDR3 protein: CATSDRGTQQETQYF
CDR3 DNA: TGTGCCACCAGTGACCGTGGGACACAACAAGAGACCCAGTACTTC
V gene: TRBV24-1
D gene: NA
J gene: TRBJ2-5
clone size: NA

CDR3 protein: CASSHRLAGGYEQYF
CDR3 DNA: TGTGCCAGCAGTCATAGACTAGCGGGAGGCTACGAGCAGTACTTC
V gene: TRBV6-5
D gene: TRBD2
J gene: TRBJ2-7
clone size: NA

CDR3 protein: CASSPDRDSYTEAFF
CDR3 DNA: TGTGCCAGCAGCCCGGACAGGGACTCGTACACTGAAGCTTTCTTT
V gene: TRBV7-2
D gene: TRBD1
J gene: TRBJ1-1
clone size: NA

CDR3 protein: CASRGRLGNTEAFF
CDR3 DNA: TGTGCCAGCAGGGGGCGGTTGGGGAACACTGAAGCTTTCTTT
V gene: TRBV6-6
D gene: NA
J gene: TRBJ1-1
clone size: NA

CDR3 protein: CASSLLDTPGQFF
CDR3 DNA: TGTGCCAGCAGCTTATTGGACACCCCCGGACAGTTCTTC
V gene: TRBV7-8
D gene: NA
J gene: TRBJ2-1
clone size: NA

CDR3 protein: CASSPGQGFGVAFF
CDR3 DNA: TGTGCCAGCAGCCCGGGACAGGGGTTTGGTGTAGCTTTCTTT
V gene: TRBV3-1/TRBV3-2
D gene: TRBD1
J gene: TRBJ1-1
clone size: NA

CDR3 protein: CASGMHPEGEAFF
CDR3 DNA: TGTGCCAGCGGAATGCACCCAGAGGGTGAAGCTTTCTTT
V gene: TRBV11-1
D gene: NA
J gene: TRBJ1-1
clone size: NA

CDR3 protein: CASSMGRGNTEAFF
CDR3 DNA: TGTGCCAGCAGCATGGGACGGGGGAACACTGAAGCTTTCTTT
V gene: TRBV5-4
D gene: NA
J gene: TRBJ1-1
clone size: once

CDR3 protein: CASSLAVSGSSDTQYF
CDR3 DNA: TGCGCCAGCAGCCTCGCCGTTAGCGGGAGTTCAGATACGCAGTATTTT
V gene: TRBV5-1
D gene: TRBD2
J gene: TRBJ2-3
clone size: NA

CDR3 protein: CASSLDPGGADTQYF
CDR3 DNA: TGTGCCAGCAGCTTAGACCCAGGGGGCGCAGATACGCAGTATTTT
V gene: TRBV13
D gene: TRBD1
J gene: TRBJ2-3
clone size: NA

CDR3 protein: CASSPTPGLAVYEQYF
CDR3 DNA: TGTGCCAGCAGTCCCACCCCGGGACTAGCGGTGTACGAGCAGTACTTC
V gene: TRBV3-1/TRBV3-2
D gene: TRBD2
J gene: TRBJ2-7
clone size: NA

CDR3 protein: CASSLTGQELYEQYF
CDR3 DNA: TGTGCCAGCAGCCTGACGGGACAGGAGCTCTACGAGCAGTACTTC
V gene: TRBV5-4
D gene: TRBD1
J gene: TRBJ2-7
clone size: NA

CDR3 protein: CASSEVIPTYEQYF
CDR3 DNA: TGTGCCAGCAGTGAAGTCATACCGACATACGAGCAGTACTTC
V gene: TRBV2
D gene: NA
J gene: TRBJ2-7
clone size: once

CDR3 protein: CASRVSSGSSDTQYF
CDR3 DNA: TGTGCCAGCCGGGTATCTAGCGGGAGTTCAGATACGCAGTATTTT
V gene: TRBV7-2
D gene: TRBD2
J gene: TRBJ2-3
clone size: NA

CDR3 protein: CASSERGQWAVTQHF
CDR3 DNA: TGTGCCAGCAGTGAAAGGGGGCAGTGGGCTGTGACCCAGCATTTT
V gene: TRBV2
D gene: TRBD1
J gene: TRBJ1-5
clone size: NA

CDR3 protein: CASSSSGSGETQYF
CDR3 DNA: TGCGCCAGCAGTTCGAGCGGGAGCGGAGAGACCCAGTACTTC
V gene: TRBV5-1
D gene: TRBD2
J gene: TRBJ2-5
clone size: NA

CDR3 protein: CASSLSRTSGWSAEQFF
CDR3 DNA: TGTGCCAGCAGTTTATCCCGGACTAGCGGGTGGAGCGCTGAGCAGTTCTTC
V gene: TRBV28
D gene: TRBD2
J gene: TRBJ2-1
clone size: NA

CDR3 protein: CASTRTGGSDTEAFF
CDR3 DNA: TGTGCCAGTACCAGGACAGGGGGCTCGGACACTGAAGCTTTCTTT
V gene: TRBV19
D gene: TRBD1
J gene: TRBJ1-1
clone size: NA

CDR3 protein: CASSKVGARGNTIYF
CDR3 DNA: TGTGCCAGCAGCAAAGTAGGGGCAAGAGGAAACACCATATATTTT
V gene: TRBV21-1
D gene: NA
J gene: TRBJ1-3
clone size: NA

CDR3 protein: CASSFDRNSGNTIYF
CDR3 DNA: TGTGCCAGCAGCTTCGACAGGAACTCTGGAAACACCATATATTTT
V gene: TRBV11-2
D gene: NA
J gene: TRBJ1-3
clone size: NA